This T cell receptor (beta chain) was obtained from a study of blood T cells in healthy people across ages. The second PCR ran about 6 to 11 cycles with a sample-barcoded 5' primer and J-beta primers. All samples gave at least 2.5 million CDR3-containing paired-end reads. In TCRdb, the 5' RACE reads were re-called with MiXCR into one record per CDR3 protein. The data hold around 800,000 distinct CDR3 sequences, with under 45% observed a single time. The CDR3 is 13 amino acids. V lost 0 bases to trimming and J lost 7 bases, with 9 bases between them. Per the germline V gene, CDR1 is WSHSY and CDR2 is SAAADI. A few counts support this clonotype.

This TCR derives from a man aged 55 to 70 in good health. The rearrangement uses TRBV10-2 and TRBJ1-2; D unclear. Sequences were obtained from blood. DNA for the CDR3: TGCGCCAGCAGTGAGTCGATGGGCAGTGGCTACACCTTC. Encoded protein: CASSESMGSGYTF.